The TCR beta chain under discussion was sequenced for a study of cytomegalovirus exposure and HLA in healthy donors. The V and J ends lost 0 bases and 5 bases respectively, with 8 bases between them. The CDR3 covers 13 residues. The germline V gene has CDR1 MNHEY and CDR2 SVGAGI. Sequencing was performed with immunoSEQ multiplex PCR; in TCRdb, only in-frame clones are kept and a portion is missing. The data hold about 280,000 clones, with 65% to 90% observed a single time. The TCR originated in a woman under 30 in good health and CMV-seronegative. The gene calls are TRBV6-5 and TRBJ2-7; a possible D gene is TRBD2 (6 bases). The sequenced material came from PBMCs. CDR3 in amino acids: CASSYSEGNEQYF. For the CDR3, the DNA is TGTGCCAGCAGTTACTCGGAGGGGAACGAGCAGTACTTC.